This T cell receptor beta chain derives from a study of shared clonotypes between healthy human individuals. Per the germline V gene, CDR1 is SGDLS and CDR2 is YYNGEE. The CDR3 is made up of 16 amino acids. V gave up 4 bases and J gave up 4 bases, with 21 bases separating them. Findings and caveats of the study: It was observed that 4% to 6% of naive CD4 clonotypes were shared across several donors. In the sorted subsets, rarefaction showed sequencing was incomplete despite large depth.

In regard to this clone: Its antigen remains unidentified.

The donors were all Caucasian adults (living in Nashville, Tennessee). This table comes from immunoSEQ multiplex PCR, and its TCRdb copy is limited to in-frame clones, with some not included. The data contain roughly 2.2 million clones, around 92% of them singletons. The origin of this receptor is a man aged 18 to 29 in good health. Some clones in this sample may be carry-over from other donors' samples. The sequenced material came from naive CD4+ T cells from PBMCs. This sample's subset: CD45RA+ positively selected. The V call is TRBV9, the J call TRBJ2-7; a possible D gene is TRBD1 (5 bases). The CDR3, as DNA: TGTGCCAGCAGCCCGAACCCGCCAGGGTGGCCTTACGAGCAGTACTTC. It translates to CASSPNPPGWPYEQYF.